This TCR beta chain was identified in a study of identical twins. Findings and caveats of the study: The abundant beta clonotypes from cord blood had fewer insertions, and memory repertoires had none of this.

V was trimmed by 0 bases and J by 5 bases, leaving 12 bases between them. Germline V gives CDR1 SGHRS, CDR2 YFSETQ. This CDR3 has 15 residues. This clonotype has at least ten counts. Its specificity is unknown. After template switching added a universal primer site, the resulting cDNA carried unique molecular identifiers. TCRdb ran MiXCR on the 5' RACE reads and lists one entry per CDR3 protein. The repertoire has 450,000 or so distinct CDR3 sequences, 12% to 15% of them found once; the top ten carry 0.52%. These sequences were also reported in another study, on yellow fever vaccine responses in identical twins.

V gene TRBV5-1 combines with J gene TRBJ2-1; the D gene could be TRBD1 or TRBD2 (5 bases each). This TCR came from a woman between 18 and 29 years old in good health. The specimen sequenced was CD4+ T cells sorted from blood. In DNA form, the CDR3 reads TGCGCCAGCAGCTTGGAACCGGGGCCCCACAATGAGCAGTTCTTC. As protein: CASSLEPGPHNEQFF. Based on the CDR3 plus reference TRBV5-1 and TRBJ2-1, the full variable domain is KAGVTQTPRYLIKTRGQQVTLSCSPISGHRSVSWYQQTPGQGLQFLFEYFSETQRNKGNFPGRFSGRQFSNSRSEMNVSTLELGDSALYLCASSLEPGPHNEQFFGPGTRLTVL.